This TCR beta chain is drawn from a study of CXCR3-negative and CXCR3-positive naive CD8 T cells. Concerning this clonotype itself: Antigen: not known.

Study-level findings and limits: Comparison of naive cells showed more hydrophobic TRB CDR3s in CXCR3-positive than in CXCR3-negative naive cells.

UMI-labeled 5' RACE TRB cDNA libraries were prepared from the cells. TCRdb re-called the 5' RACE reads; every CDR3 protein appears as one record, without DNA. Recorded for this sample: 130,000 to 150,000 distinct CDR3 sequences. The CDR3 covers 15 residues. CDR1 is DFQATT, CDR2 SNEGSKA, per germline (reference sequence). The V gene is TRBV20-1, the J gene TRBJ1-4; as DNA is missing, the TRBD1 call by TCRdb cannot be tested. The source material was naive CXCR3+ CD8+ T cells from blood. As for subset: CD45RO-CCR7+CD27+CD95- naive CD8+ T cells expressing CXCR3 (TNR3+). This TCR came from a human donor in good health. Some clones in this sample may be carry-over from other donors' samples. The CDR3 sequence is CSARDPDRGPEKLFF.